This T cell receptor beta chain was retrieved from a study of T-cell reconstitution after alpha-beta-depleted transplantation in children. The CDR3 extends over 16 amino acids. Germline V gene sequence: CDR1 LGHNA, CDR2 YSLEER. With 4 bases clipped from V and 2 bases from J, the junction kept 8 bases outside the gene matches. Unique molecular identifiers were built into the TCRbeta library. TCRdb itself ran the PCR reads through MiXCR, one entry per CDR3 protein. The repertoire includes hundreds of thousands of distinct CDR3 sequences, around a sixth of them detected once, and about two fifths sits in the top ten.

Material: PBMCs, mostly from graft donor cells, obtained 360 days after TCRalphabeta/CD19-depleted stem cell transplant. The chain is built from TRBV4-3 and TRBJ2-3, with 8 bases matching TRBD2. The sequence was collected from a male patient aged 2-9 years who had a stem cell transplant for acute lymphoblastic leukemia, so the T cells may come from the graft donor. In DNA, the CDR3 is TGCGCCAGCAGCCTCACAGTCGGGGGGGTCACAGATACGCAGTATTTT. Protein: CASSLTVGGVTDTQYF.